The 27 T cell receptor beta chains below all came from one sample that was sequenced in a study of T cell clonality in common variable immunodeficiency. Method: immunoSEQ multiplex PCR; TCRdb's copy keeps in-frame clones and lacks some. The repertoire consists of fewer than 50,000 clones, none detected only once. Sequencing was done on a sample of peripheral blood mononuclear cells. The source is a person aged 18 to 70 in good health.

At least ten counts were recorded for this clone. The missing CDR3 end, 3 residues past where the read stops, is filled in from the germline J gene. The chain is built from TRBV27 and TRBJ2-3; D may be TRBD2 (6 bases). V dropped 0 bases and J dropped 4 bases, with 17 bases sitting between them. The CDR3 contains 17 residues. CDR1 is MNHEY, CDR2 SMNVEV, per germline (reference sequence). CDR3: CASSLSGVAGNPDTQYF. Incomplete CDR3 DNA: TGTGCCAGCAGTTTATCAGGGGTGGCGGGGAATCCAGATACG.

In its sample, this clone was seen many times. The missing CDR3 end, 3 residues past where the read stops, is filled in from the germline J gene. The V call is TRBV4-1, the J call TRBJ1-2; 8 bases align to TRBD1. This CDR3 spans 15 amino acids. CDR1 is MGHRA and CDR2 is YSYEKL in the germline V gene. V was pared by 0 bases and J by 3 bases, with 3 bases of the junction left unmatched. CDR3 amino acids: CASSQEVQGDYGYTF. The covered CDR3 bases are TGCGCCAGCAGCCAAGAGGTACAGGGGGACTATGGC.

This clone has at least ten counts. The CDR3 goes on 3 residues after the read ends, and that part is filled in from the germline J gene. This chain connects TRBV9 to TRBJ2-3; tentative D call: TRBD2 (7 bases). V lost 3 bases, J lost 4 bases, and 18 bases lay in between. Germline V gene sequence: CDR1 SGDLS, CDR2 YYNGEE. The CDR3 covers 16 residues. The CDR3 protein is CASSAGGGGAADTQYF. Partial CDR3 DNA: TGTGCCAGCAGCGCGGGCGGAGGGGGGGCGGCAGATACG.

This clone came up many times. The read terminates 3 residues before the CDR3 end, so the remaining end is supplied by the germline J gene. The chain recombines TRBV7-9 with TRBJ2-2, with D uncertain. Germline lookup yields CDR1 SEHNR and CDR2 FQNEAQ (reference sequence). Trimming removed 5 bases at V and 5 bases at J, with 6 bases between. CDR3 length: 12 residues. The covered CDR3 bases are TGTGCCAGCAGCCCACAGACCGGGGAG. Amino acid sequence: CASSPQTGE. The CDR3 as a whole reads CASSPQTGELFF.

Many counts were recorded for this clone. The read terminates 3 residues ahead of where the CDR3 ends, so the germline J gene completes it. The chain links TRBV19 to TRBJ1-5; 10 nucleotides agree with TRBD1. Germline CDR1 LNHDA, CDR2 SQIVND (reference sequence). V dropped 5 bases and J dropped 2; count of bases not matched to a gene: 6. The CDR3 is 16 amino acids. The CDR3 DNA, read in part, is TGTGCCAGTAGTTTGGGGACAGGGGTCGGCAATCAGCCC. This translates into CASSLGTGVGNQP. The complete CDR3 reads CASSLGTGVGNQPQHF.

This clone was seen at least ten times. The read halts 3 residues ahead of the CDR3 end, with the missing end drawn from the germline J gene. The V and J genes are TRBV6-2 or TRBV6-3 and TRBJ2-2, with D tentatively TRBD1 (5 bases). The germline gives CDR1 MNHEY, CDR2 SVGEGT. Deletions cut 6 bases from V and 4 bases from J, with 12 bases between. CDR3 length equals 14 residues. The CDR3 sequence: CASSPARGTGELFF. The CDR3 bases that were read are TGTGCCAGCAGCCCAGCAAGGGGCACCGGGGAG.

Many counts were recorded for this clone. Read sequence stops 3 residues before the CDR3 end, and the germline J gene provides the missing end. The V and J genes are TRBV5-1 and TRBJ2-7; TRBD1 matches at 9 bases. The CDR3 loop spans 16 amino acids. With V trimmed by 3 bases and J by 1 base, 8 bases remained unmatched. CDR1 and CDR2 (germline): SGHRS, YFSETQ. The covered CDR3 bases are TGCGCCAGCAGCTGGTCTCCCGGGACAGGGTCCTACGAG. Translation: CASSWSPGTGSYE. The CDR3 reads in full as CASSWSPGTGSYEQYF. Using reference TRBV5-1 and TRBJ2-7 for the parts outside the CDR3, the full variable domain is KAGVTQTPRYLIKTRGQQVTLSCSPISGHRSVSWYQQTPGQGLQFLFEYFSETQRNKGNFPGRFSGRQFSNSRSEMNVSTLELGDSALYLCASSWSPGTGSYEQYFGPGTRLTVT.

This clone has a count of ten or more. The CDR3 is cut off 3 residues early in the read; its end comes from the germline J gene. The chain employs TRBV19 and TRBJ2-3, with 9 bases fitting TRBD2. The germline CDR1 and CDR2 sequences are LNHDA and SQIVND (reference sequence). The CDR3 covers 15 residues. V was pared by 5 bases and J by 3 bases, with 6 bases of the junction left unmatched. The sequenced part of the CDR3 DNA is TGTGCCAGTAGTCTCTATAGCGGGAGAACAGATACG. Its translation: CASSLYSGRTDT. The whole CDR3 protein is CASSLYSGRTDTQYF.

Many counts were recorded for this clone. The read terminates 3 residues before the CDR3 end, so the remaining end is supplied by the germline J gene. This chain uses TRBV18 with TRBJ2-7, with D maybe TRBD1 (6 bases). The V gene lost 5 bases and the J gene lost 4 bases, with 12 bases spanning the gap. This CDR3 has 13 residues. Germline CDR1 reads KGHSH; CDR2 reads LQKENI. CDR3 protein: CASSLQTGYEQYF. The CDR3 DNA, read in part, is TGTGCCAGCTCATTGCAGACAGGATACGAG.

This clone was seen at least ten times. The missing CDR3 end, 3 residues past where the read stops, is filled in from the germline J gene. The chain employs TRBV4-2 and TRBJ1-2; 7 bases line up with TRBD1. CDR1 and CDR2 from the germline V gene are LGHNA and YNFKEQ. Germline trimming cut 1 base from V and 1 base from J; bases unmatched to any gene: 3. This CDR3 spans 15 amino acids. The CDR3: CASSQGQGFNYGYTF. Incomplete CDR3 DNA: TGTGCCAGCAGCCAAGGACAGGGTTTTAACTATGGC.

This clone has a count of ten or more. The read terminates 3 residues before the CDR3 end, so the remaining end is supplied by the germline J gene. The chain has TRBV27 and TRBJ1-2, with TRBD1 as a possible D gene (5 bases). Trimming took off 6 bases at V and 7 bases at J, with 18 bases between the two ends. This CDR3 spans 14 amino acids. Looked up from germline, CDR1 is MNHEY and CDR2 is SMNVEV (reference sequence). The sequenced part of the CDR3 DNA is TGTGCCAGCAGCATCAGGGCGGGCGGGGTTGGC. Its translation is CASSIRAGGVG. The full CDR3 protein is CASSIRAGGVGYTF.

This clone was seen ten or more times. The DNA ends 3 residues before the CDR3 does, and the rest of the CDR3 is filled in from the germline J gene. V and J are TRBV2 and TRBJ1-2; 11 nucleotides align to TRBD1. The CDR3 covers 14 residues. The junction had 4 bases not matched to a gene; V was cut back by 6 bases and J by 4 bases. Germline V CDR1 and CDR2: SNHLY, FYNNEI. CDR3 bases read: TGTGCCAGCAGGGGACAGGGGGAAATCTATGGC. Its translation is CASRGQGEIYG. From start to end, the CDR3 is CASRGQGEIYGYTF.

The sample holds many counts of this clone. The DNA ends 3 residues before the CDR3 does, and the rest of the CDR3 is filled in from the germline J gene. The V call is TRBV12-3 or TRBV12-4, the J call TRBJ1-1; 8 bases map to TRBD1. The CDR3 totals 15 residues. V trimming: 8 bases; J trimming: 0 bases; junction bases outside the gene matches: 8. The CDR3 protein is CASSGTGGVNTEAFF. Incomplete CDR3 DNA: TGTGCCAGCTCCGGGACAGGAGGAGTGAACACTGAA.

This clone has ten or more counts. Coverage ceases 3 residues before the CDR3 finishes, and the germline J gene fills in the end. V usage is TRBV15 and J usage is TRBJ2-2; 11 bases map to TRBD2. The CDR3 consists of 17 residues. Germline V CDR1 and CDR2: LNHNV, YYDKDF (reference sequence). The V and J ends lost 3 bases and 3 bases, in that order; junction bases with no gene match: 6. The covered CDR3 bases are TGTGCCACCAGCAGCCCTAGCGGGGGGATCTACACCGGGGAG. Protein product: CATSSPSGGIYTGE. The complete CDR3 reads CATSSPSGGIYTGELFF.

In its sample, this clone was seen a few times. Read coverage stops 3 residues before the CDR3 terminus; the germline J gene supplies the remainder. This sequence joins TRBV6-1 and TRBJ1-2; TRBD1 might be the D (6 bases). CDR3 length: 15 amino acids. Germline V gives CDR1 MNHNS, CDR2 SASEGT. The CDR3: CASSELAGASNDYTF. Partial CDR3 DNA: TGTGCCAGCAGTGAGCTAGCGGGGGCCTCCAATGAC.

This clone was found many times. The DNA read from the CDR3 is TGCGCCAGCAGTGTGGGGACAGGGGGCAGGTACGAG. Encoded protein: CASSVGTGGRYE. The CDR3 reads in full as CASSVGTGGRYEQYF. The chain combines TRBV10-1 with TRBJ2-7; TRBD1 matches 12 bases. The read halts 3 residues ahead of the CDR3 end, with the missing end drawn from the germline J gene. Trimming removed 4 bases from V and 4 bases from J; junction bases left unmatched: 5. The CDR3 sequence is 15 residues long. Germline V gives CDR1 WNHNN, CDR2 SYGVQD (reference sequence).

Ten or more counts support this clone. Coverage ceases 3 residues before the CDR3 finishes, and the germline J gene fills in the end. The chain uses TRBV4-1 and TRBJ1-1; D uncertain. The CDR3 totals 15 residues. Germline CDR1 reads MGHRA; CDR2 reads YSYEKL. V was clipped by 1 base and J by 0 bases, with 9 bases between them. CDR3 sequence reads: CASSQVKGLNTEAFF. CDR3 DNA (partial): TGCGCCAGCAGCCAAGTAAAGGGCCTGAACACTGAA.

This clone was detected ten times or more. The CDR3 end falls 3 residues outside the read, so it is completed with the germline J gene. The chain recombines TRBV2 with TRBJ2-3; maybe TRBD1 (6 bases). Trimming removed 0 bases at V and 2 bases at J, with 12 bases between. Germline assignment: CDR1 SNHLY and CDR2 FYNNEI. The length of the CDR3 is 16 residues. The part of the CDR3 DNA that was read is TGTGCCAGCAGTGAAGCGCTTCAGGGGTCCACAGATACG. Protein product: CASSEALQGSTDT. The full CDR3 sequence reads CASSEALQGSTDTQYF.

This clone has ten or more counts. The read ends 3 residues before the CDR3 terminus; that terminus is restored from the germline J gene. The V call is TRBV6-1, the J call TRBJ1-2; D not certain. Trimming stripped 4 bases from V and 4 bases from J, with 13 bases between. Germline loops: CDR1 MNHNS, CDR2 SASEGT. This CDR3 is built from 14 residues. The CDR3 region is CASSVEPVFYGYTF. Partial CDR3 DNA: TGTGCCAGCAGTGTTGAGCCGGTCTTCTATGGC.

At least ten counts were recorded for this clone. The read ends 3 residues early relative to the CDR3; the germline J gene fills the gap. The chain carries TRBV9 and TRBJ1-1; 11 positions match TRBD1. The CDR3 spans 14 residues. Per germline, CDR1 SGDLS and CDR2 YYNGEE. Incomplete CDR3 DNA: TGTGCCAGCGTGTCTGGGACAGGGGGAGGAGAA. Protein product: CASVSGTGGGE. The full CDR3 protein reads CASVSGTGGGEAFF.

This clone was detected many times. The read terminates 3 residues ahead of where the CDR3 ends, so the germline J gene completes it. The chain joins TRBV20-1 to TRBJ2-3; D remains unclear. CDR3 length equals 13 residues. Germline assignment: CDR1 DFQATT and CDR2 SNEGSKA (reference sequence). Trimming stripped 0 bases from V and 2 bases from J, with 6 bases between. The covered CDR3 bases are TGCAGTGCTAGAGACTCCCTCACAGATACG. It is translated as CSARDSLTDT. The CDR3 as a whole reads CSARDSLTDTQYF.

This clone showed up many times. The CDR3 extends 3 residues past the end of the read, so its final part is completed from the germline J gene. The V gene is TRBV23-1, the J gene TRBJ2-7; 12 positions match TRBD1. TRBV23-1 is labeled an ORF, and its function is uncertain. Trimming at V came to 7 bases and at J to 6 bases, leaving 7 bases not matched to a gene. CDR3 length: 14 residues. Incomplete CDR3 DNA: TGCGCCAGCACCCGGGACAGGGGGCCACGCGAG. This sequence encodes CASTRDRGPRE. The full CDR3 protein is CASTRDRGPREQYF.

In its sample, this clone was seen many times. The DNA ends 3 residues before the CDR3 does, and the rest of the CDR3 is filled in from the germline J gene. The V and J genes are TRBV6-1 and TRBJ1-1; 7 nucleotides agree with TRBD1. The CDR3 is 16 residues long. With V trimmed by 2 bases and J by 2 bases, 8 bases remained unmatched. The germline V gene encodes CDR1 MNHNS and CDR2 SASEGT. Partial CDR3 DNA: TGTGCCAGCAGTGAAACACCGACAGGGCTTAACACTGAA. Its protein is CASSETPTGLNTE. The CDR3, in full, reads CASSETPTGLNTEAFF.

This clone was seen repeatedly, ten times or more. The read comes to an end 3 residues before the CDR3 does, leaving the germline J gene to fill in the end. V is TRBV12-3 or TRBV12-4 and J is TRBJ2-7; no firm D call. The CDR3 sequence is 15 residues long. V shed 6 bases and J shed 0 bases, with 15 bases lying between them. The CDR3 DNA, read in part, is TGTGCCAGCAGACTCGGCGGCACCAGCTCCTACGAG. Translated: CASRLGGTSSYE. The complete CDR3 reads CASRLGGTSSYEQYF.

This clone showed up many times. Incomplete CDR3 DNA: TGTGCCAGCAGCGTATACAACAGGGACCTAGTTGAAAAA. It specifies CASSVYNRDLVEK. The full CDR3 is CASSVYNRDLVEKLFF. The chain links TRBV5-4 to TRBJ1-4, with D possibly TRBD1 on 6 matching bases. The missing CDR3 end, 3 residues past where the read stops, is filled in from the germline J gene. CDR1 is SGHNT and CDR2 is YYREEE in the germline V gene (reference sequence). The CDR3 is 16 amino acids. Trimming removed 4 bases at V and 7 bases at J, with 20 bases between.

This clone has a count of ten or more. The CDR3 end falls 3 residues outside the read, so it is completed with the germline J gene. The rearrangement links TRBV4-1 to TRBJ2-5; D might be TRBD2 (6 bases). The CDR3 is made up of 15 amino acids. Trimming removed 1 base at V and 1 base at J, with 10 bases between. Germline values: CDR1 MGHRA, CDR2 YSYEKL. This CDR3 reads CASSQGLELQETQYF. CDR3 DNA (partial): TGCGCCAGCAGCCAAGGACTAGAGCTCCAAGAGACC.

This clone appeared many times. The CDR3 DNA, read in part, is TGTGCCAGCAGACAAACGGCGGCAGGGGACAATGAG. This sequence encodes CASRQTAAGDNE. The full CDR3 reads CASRQTAAGDNEQFF. V is TRBV7-3 and J is TRBJ2-1; D might be TRBD1 (6 bases). Sequencing ends 3 residues short of the CDR3 end; the germline J gene provides the rest. The length of the CDR3 is 15 residues. Between the trimmed V and J ends, which lost 6 bases and 5 bases, there was a span of 17 bases. Per the germline V gene, CDR1 is SGHTA and CDR2 is FQGTGA.